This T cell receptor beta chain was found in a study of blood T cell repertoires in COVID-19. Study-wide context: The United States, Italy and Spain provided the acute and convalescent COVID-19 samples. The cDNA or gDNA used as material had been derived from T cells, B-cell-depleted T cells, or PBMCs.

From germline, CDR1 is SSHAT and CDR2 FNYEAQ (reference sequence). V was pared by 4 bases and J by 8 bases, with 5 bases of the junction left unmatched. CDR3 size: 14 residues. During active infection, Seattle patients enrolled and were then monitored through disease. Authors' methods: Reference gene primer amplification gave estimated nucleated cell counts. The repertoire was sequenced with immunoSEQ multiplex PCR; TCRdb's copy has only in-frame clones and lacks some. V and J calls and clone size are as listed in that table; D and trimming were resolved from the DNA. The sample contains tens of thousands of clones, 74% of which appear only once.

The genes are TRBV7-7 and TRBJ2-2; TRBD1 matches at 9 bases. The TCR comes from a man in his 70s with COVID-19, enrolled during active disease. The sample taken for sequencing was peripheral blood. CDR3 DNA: TGTGCCAGCAGCTCAGGACAGGGGATGGGGGAGCTGTTTTTT. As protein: CASSSGQGMGELFF.